This TCR beta chain was captured by sequencing in a study of multiple sclerosis patients with progressive multifocal leukoencephalopathy. The repertoire was sequenced with immunoSEQ multiplex PCR; TCRdb's copy has only in-frame clones and lacks some. The sample yields tens of thousands of clones, around 83% seen once. Time point noted: time of PML onset. The source is a woman in her 30s with progressive multifocal leukoencephalopathy. This sample comprised PBMCs, obtained from a patient treated with natalizumab.

The CDR3 spells CASSLPGNPYEQYF. The CDR3 DNA is TGTGCCAGCAGCTTACCGGGAAACCCGTACGAGCAGTACTTC. This chain connects TRBV7-9 to TRBJ2-7, with a possible D match to TRBD2 (5 bases). The CDR3 covers 14 residues. With 2 bases removed from V and 4 bases from J, the gap between germline ends came to 12 bases. Germline V gives CDR1 SEHNR, CDR2 FQNEAQ (reference sequence).